The 28 T cell receptor beta chains reported below all come from one sample, sequenced in a study of human T cells and chemical hapten exposure. TCRdb passed the RACE reads through MiXCR, listing each CDR3 protein once. The data contain about 140,000 distinct CDR3 sequences, about 11% of them singletons. Described time point: patch test 2, 6 weeks after DPC sensitization. Treatment described: therapeutic diphenylcyclopropenone sensitization with weekly scalp DPC. Sequenced here: whole blood, sampled in connection with sensitization to the hapten diphenylcyclopropenone (DPC). Receptor source: a woman aged 45-65 years with alopecia areata. Some clones in this sample may be carry-over from other donors' samples.

The chain employs TRBV20-1 and TRBJ1-2; 8 nucleotides line up with TRBD1. V lost 4 bases and J lost 1; bases outside the gene matches: 8. This CDR3 region has 15 residues. Germline assignment: CDR1 DFQATT and CDR2 SNEGSKA (reference sequence). CDR3 sequence reads: CSAKDRVLDNYGYTF. In nucleotides, the CDR3 is TGCAGTGCTAAGGACAGGGTCCTTGATAACTATGGCTACACCTTC.

J is TRBJ2-2 and V is TRBV24-1; 9 nucleotides line up with TRBD2. Germline V CDR1 and CDR2: KGHDR, SFDVKD. The CDR3 consists of 16 residues. The trim removed 4 bases at V and 4 bases at J, leaving 6 bases unmatched. CDR3 in amino acids: CATSDSHSGSTGELFF. The CDR3 DNA reads as TGTGCCACCAGTGACTCCCATAGCGGGAGCACCGGGGAGCTGTTTTTT.

This clonotype was observed a few times. The chain joins TRBV4-2 to TRBJ2-2; TRBD1 agrees at 11 bases. The CDR3 is 18 amino acids. Trimming took 2 bases from V and 4 from J; bases not matched to a gene: 9. Per germline, CDR1 LGHNA and CDR2 YNFKEQ. The CDR3 spells CASSQPPPGQGVTGELFF. CDR3 bases: TGTGCCAGCAGCCAACCCCCCCCGGGACAGGGGGTCACCGGGGAGCTGTTTTTT.

Only a few counts were recorded for this clonotype. The chain has TRBV28 and TRBJ2-5, with 7 bases that match TRBD2. The germline gives CDR1 MDHEN, CDR2 SYDVKM. V was clipped by 5 bases and J by 7 bases; unmatched bases: 16. The CDR3 consists of 16 residues. The CDR3 region is CASSGRGAESLGTQYF. For the CDR3, the DNA is TGTGCCAGCAGTGGGAGGGGTGCCGAGTCCCTAGGGACCCAGTACTTC.

This clonotype came up many times. The chain links TRBV28 to TRBJ2-7; 11 nucleotides agree with TRBD2. The CDR3 is made up of 14 amino acids. CDR1 is MDHEN, CDR2 SYDVKM, per germline. Trimming cost V 6 bases and J 0 bases; bases outside gene matches: 1. Here the CDR3 reads CASRGLAGSYEQYF. CDR3 bases: TGTGCCAGCAGAGGACTAGCGGGCTCCTACGAGCAGTACTTC.

This clonotype has more than one count but fewer than ten. The V and J genes are TRBV24-1 and TRBJ2-1; TRBD2 aligns across 7 bases. The ends lost 4 bases at V and 3 bases at J; junction bases unmatched: 5. CDR1 and CDR2 (germline): KGHDR, SFDVKD. The CDR3 is 15 amino acids. The CDR3 DNA follows: TGTGCCACCAGTGAGGGAGGGGCGGTCTACAATGAGCAGTTCTTC. Residues: CATSEGGAVYNEQFF.

Ten or more counts support this clonotype. The V gene is TRBV5-1, the J gene TRBJ2-5, with a weak D call TRBD2 (6 bases). V gave up 3 bases and J gave up 1 base, with 13 bases separating them. The germline V gene encodes CDR1 SGHRS and CDR2 YFSETQ. The CDR3 is made up of 15 amino acids. The CDR3 coding sequence is TGCGCCAGCAGCTGGAGGGACGACACCCAAGAGACCCAGTACTTC. Its translation is CASSWRDDTQETQYF.

This chain uses TRBV20-1 with TRBJ2-7; D not resolved. The CDR3 loop spans 15 amino acids. The V gene's germline CDR1 is DFQATT and CDR2 SNEGSKA (reference sequence). Trimming took off 2 bases at V and 2 bases at J, with 16 bases between the two ends. CDR3 DNA sequence: TGCAGTGCTAGACGTGACCCGGCCCGGGCCTACGAGCAGTACTTC. It translates to CSARRDPARAYEQYF.

The chain recombines TRBV29-1 with TRBJ2-3, with D possibly TRBD1 on 6 matching bases. The ends were cut back, 7 bases at V and 0 bases at J, with 17 bases in the middle. The germline CDR1 and CDR2 sequences are SQVTM and ANQGSEA. This CDR3 has 15 amino acids. CDR3 in amino acids: CSGLGASTSTDTQYF. The DNA for the CDR3 is TGCAGCGGCCTGGGGGCTAGCACAAGCACAGATACGCAGTATTTT.

As for this clonotype: The CDR3 does not end in the conserved phenylalanine or tryptophan, so this is likely a read error. V and J are TRBV6-2 or TRBV6-3 and TRBJ2-5; D gene unclear. V lost 10 bases, J lost 4 bases, and 7 bases lay in between. CDR1 and CDR2 (germline): MNHEY, SVGEGT. The CDR3 sequence is 10 residues long. DNA of the CDR3: TGTGCCACCCGCTTAGAGACCCAGTACTCC. Translation gives CATRLETQYS.

In this sample, this clonotype turned up a few times. The gene calls are TRBV7-9 and TRBJ2-3, with 13 bases identical to TRBD2. The length of the CDR3 is 17 residues. The germline gives CDR1 SEHNR, CDR2 FQNEAQ (reference sequence). The V segment lost 1 base and the J segment 2 bases; nucleotides outside the gene matches: 3. CDR3 nucleotides: TGTGCCAGCAGCTTAGGACTAGCGGGAGGACACACAGATACGCAGTATTTT. This encodes CASSLGLAGGHTDTQYF. The variable domain in full, with the rest retrieved from reference TRBV7-9 and TRBJ2-3, is DTGVSQNPRHKITKRGQNVTFRCDPISEHNRLYWYRQTLGQGPEFLTYFQNEAQLEKSRLLSDRFSAERPKGSFSTLEIQRTEQGDSAMYLCASSLGLAGGHTDTQYFGPGTRLTVL.

This clonotype has just a few counts. J is TRBJ2-1 and V is TRBV11-3; TRBD1 might be the D (5 bases). This CDR3 spans 16 amino acids. Trimming stripped 4 bases from V and 8 bases from J, with 21 bases between. Per the germline V gene, CDR1 is SGHNT and CDR2 is YENEEA. CDR3 protein: CASSSVTRGRLDEQFF. In nucleotides, the CDR3 is TGTGCCAGCAGCTCCGTGACAAGGGGTCGACTGGATGAGCAGTTCTTC.

V is TRBV4-3 and J is TRBJ2-5; TRBD1 is a possible D gene (5 bases). V lost 0 bases and J lost 2, with 10 bases in between. Germline V gene data show CDR1 as LGHNA and CDR2 as YSLEER. CDR3 length: 15 residues. The CDR3 DNA reads as TGCGCCAGCAGCCAAGATAGGCAGGGTCAAGAGACCCAGTACTTC. Translation gives CASSQDRQGQETQYF.

This chain joins TRBV7-9 and TRBJ1-4, with D perhaps matching TRBD1 (5 bases). CDR3 length: 17 amino acids. Trimming left V 2 bases short and J 6 bases short, with 19 bases between. Germline-derived CDR1 and CDR2 are SEHNR and FQNEAQ (reference sequence). The CDR3 sequence: CASSLPGPLIMDEKLFF. The CDR3 region has the DNA TGTGCCAGCAGCTTACCGGGGCCACTGATTATGGATGAAAAACTGTTTTTT. Using reference TRBV7-9 and TRBJ1-4 for the parts outside the CDR3, the full variable domain is DTGVSQNPRHKITKRGQNVTFRCDPISEHNRLYWYRQTLGQGPEFLTYFQNEAQLEKSRLLSDRFSAERPKGSFSTLEIQRTEQGDSAMYLCASSLPGPLIMDEKLFFGSGTQLSVL.

The chain employs TRBV19 and TRBJ2-3; D call uncertain. The CDR3 loop spans 14 amino acids. Per germline, CDR1 LNHDA and CDR2 SQIVND (reference sequence). The V end was cut by 6 bases, the J end by 0 bases, with 10 bases between. The CDR3 sequence is CASRSLASTDTQYF. As DNA, the CDR3 is TGTGCCAGTAGGTCTCTTGCTAGCACAGATACGCAGTATTTT.

The chain combines TRBV29-1 with TRBJ2-1, with D unclear. The CDR3 consists of 11 residues. Deletions cut 6 bases from V and 7 bases from J, with 10 bases between. The germline gives CDR1 SQVTM, CDR2 ANQGSEA. The CDR3 DNA follows: TGCAGCGTCATGGAACGGAATGAGCAGTTCTTC. Amino acids: CSVMERNEQFF.

This clonotype was counted only a few times. The chain has TRBV4-2 and TRBJ2-7; 7 bases align to TRBD2. V lost 0 bases and J lost 1; bases outside the gene matches: 9. Germline CDR1 LGHNA, CDR2 YNFKEQ. The CDR3 loop spans 17 amino acids. CDR3 sequence (DNA): TGTGCCAGCAGCCAAGAGCAGGGCGGGAGCGCATCCTACGAGCAGTACTTC. Translated: CASSQEQGGSASYEQYF.

This rearrangement joins TRBV12-5 to TRBJ2-7; TRBD1 matches at 10 bases. Germline CDR1 is LGHNT and CDR2 is FRNRAP. The CDR3 runs to 15 residues. V was clipped by 4 bases and J by 0 bases; unmatched bases: 3. CDR3 region: CASGSTGGLSYEQYF. CDR3 DNA sequence: TGTGCTAGTGGTTCGACAGGGGGCCTCTCCTACGAGCAGTACTTC.

This clonotype was counted a few times. The chain links TRBV30 to TRBJ2-5, with D possibly TRBD2 on 6 matching bases. Per the germline V gene, CDR1 is GTSNPN and CDR2 is SVGIG (reference sequence). The CDR3 spans 14 residues. V was clipped by 4 bases and J by 4 bases, with 16 bases between them. CDR3 in DNA: TGTGCCTGGACGGGACTGCCGATGGGAGAGACCCAGTACTTC. Its translation: CAWTGLPMGETQYF.

This clonotype was detected only a few times. The J gene is TRBJ2-7, the V gene TRBV6-1, with TRBD2 matching 7 bases. Trimming at V came to 7 bases and at J to 3 bases, leaving 9 bases not matched to a gene. The length of the CDR3 is 14 residues. Per germline, CDR1 MNHNS and CDR2 SASEGT. CDR3 nucleotides: TGTGCCAGCAATCGAAGAGCGGGGAACTACGAGCAGTACTTC. This codes for CASNRRAGNYEQYF.

This chain uses TRBV18 with TRBJ2-4; perhaps TRBD1 as D (5 bases). In germline, CDR1 is KGHSH, CDR2 LQKENI. V was trimmed by 0 bases and J by 6 bases, leaving 15 bases between them. This CDR3 region has 16 residues. The chain's CDR3 is CASSPPGRVHGNIQYF. CDR3 DNA: TGTGCCAGCTCACCACCGGGCAGGGTGCATGGAAACATTCAGTACTTC.

The J gene is TRBJ2-5, the V gene TRBV7-2; no clear D gene. V lost 5 bases and J lost 1, with 8 bases in between. The CDR3 consists of 13 residues. Germline V gene lookup returns CDR1 SGHTA and CDR2 FQGNSA. CDR3 in amino acids: CASSKNRQETQYF. The CDR3 region has the DNA TGTGCCAGCAGCAAAAACCGCCAAGAGACCCAGTACTTC. The full variable domain, its missing parts supplied by reference TRBV7-2 and TRBJ2-5, is GAGVSQSPSNKVTEKGKDVELRCDPISGHTALYWYRQSLGQGLEFLIYFQGNSAPDKSGLPSDRFSAERTGGSVSTLTIQRTQQEDSAVYLCASSKNRQETQYFGPGTRLLVL.

This clonotype was recorded a few times. V usage is TRBV6-6 and J usage is TRBJ2-2, with a weak D call TRBD1 (6 bases). Per the germline V gene, CDR1 is MNHNY and CDR2 is SVGAGI (reference sequence). Trimming took 6 bases from V and 6 from J, leaving 14 bases between them. The CDR3 totals 14 residues. The CDR3 loop is CASSKDSTPGELFF. In DNA form, the CDR3 reads TGTGCCAGCAGCAAGGACAGTACACCCGGGGAGCTGTTTTTT.

Worth noting for this clonotype: One base away lies a much larger clone, so this may be a sequencing read error. J is TRBJ2-3 and V is TRBV7-2; no reliable D call. Germline lookup yields CDR1 SGHTA and CDR2 FQGNSA. The germline V and J ends were trimmed by 5 bases and 4 bases, with 16 bases remaining between them. The CDR3 totals 15 residues. CDR3 region: CASSVRHGGADTQYF. Here the CDR3 DNA reads TGTGCCAGCAGCGTACGACATGGTGGCGCAGATACGCAGTATTTT.

This clonotype was counted ten times or more. The J gene is TRBJ2-7, the V gene TRBV7-6; 11 bases match TRBD2. The CDR3 runs to 15 residues. Germline CDR1 is SGHVS and CDR2 is FNYEAQ. V was pared by 5 bases and J by 3 bases, with 6 bases of the junction left unmatched. The CDR3 nucleotides are TGTGCCAGCAGCCTAGGGGGGACTAGCGGCTACGAGCAGTACTTC. Encoded protein: CASSLGGTSGYEQYF.

This clonotype came up once. This sequence joins TRBV29-1 and TRBJ2-2; D might be TRBD1 or TRBD2, each matching 6 bases. Trimming left V 5 bases short and J 2 bases short, with 18 bases between. Germline V gene data show CDR1 as SQVTM and CDR2 as ANQGSEA. This CDR3 is 16 amino acids long. The DNA of the CDR3 is TGCAGCGTTACCCAGAACAGGGCGGGAAACACCGGGGAGCTGTTTTTT. It is translated as CSVTQNRAGNTGELFF.

The J gene is TRBJ2-7, the V gene TRBV12-3 or TRBV12-4, with D uncertain. The CDR3 consists of 15 residues. V lost 5 bases to trimming and J lost 0 bases, with 14 bases between them. For the CDR3, the DNA is TGTGCCAGCAGTAGTAGGACCACCAGCTCCTACGAGCAGTACTTC. Amino acid sequence: CASSSRTTSSYEQYF.

This clonotype was counted between two and nine times. V gene TRBV29-1 combines with J gene TRBJ2-1; 7 bases fit TRBD1. CDR3 length: 15 amino acids. With V trimmed by 1 base and J by 8 bases, 11 bases remained unmatched. Per the germline V gene, CDR1 is SQVTM and CDR2 is ANQGSEA. The DNA for the CDR3 is TGCAGCGTTGAAGGGGGAAGGGGGCGCCGGTATGAGCAGTTCTTC. This gives the protein CSVEGGRGRRYEQFF.